This paragraph covers one TCR beta chain sequence. Its antigen is as yet unknown. These data are taken from a study of shared clonotypes between healthy human individuals. Naive CD8 cells lacked CD45RO, underwent positive selection for CCR7 and left out terminally differentiated effector memory CD45RA+ cells. The V segment lost 0 bases and the J segment 2 bases; nucleotides outside the gene matches: 0. The CDR3 runs to 15 residues. Germline V gene sequence: CDR1 SGHNT, CDR2 YYREEE (reference sequence). Study conclusions and caveats: Sequencing depth was expected to influence donor clonotype sharing. Sampling was confined to blood; repertoires within tissues likely differ.

In replicate PCRs of sorted subsets, approximately 210 ng DNA, roughly 27,000 T cell genomes, was used. Clones were read by immunoSEQ multiplex PCR, and TCRdb kept only the in-frame ones, dropping some. The sample consists of approximately 600,000 clones, roughly 95% of them appearing once. Sample: naive CD8+ T cells sorted from blood. V and J are TRBV5-4 and TRBJ1-3, with 9 bases lining up with TRBD1. The sequence was obtained from a woman under 40 in good health. CDR3 region: CASSLGQGAGNTIYF. CDR3 bases: TGTGCCAGCAGCTTGGGACAGGGGGCTGGAAACACCATATATTTT.